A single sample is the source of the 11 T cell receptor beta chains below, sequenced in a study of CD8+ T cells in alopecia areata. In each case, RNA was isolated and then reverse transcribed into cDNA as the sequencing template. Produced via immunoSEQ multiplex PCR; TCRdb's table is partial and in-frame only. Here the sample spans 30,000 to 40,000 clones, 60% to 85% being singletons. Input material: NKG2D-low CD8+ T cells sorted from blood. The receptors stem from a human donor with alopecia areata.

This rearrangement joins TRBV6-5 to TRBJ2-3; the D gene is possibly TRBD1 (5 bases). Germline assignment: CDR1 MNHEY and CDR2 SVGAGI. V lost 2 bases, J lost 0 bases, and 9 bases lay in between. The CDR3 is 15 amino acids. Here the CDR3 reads CASSYGSGSTDTQYF. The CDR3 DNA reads TGTGCCAGCAGTTACGGCTCAGGGAGCACAGATACGCAGTATTTT.

This CDR3 reads CATGSGAGQETQYF. In nucleotides, the CDR3 is TGTGCCACGGGGAGCGGGGCCGGGCAAGAGACCCAGTACTTC. The rearrangement joins TRBV15 to TRBJ2-5; 7 bases agree with TRBD2. This CDR3 is built from 14 residues. Germline values: CDR1 LNHNV, CDR2 YYDKDF (reference sequence). The ends lost 9 bases at V and 2 bases at J; junction bases unmatched: 9. The full variable domain, rest sourced from reference TRBV15 and TRBJ2-5, is DAMVIQNPRYQVTQFGKPVTLSCSQTLNHNVMYWYQQKSSQAPKLLFHYYDKDFNNEADTPDNFQSRRPNTSFCFLDIRSPGLGDTAMYLCATGSGAGQETQYFGPGTRLLVL.

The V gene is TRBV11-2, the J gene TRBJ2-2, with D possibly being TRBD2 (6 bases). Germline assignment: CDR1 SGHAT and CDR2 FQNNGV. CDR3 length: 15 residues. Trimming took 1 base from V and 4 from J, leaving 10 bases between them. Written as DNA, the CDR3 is TGTGCCAGCAGCTTAGTGGGGGGAAGCACCGGGGAGCTGTTTTTT. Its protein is CASSLVGGSTGELFF.

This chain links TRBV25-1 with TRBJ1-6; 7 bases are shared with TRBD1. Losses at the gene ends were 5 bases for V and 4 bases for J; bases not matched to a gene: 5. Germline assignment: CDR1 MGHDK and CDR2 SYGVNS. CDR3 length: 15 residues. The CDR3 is CASSKGDRYNSPLHF. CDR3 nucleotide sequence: TGTGCCAGCAGTAAAGGGGACAGATATAATTCACCCCTCCACTTT.

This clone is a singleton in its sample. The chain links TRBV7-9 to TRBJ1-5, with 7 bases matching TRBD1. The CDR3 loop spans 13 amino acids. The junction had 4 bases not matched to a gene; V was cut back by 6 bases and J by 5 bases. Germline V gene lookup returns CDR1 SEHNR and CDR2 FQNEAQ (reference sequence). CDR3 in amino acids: CASSRDSYQPQHF. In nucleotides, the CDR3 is TGTGCCAGCAGTCGGGACAGCTATCAGCCCCAGCATTTT.

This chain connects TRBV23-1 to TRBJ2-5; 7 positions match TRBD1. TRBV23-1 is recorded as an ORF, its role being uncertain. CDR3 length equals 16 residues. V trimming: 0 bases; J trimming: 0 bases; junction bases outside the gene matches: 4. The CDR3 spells CASSQSTGQDQETQYF. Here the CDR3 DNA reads TGCGCCAGCAGTCAATCGACCGGACAGGACCAAGAGACCCAGTACTTC.

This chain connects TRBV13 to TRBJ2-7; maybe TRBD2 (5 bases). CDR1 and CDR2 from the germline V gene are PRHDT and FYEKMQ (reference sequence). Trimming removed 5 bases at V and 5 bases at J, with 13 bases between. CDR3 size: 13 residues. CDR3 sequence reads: CASSKLGIDEQYF. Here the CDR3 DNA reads TGTGCCAGCAGCAAACTAGGAATCGACGAGCAGTACTTC.

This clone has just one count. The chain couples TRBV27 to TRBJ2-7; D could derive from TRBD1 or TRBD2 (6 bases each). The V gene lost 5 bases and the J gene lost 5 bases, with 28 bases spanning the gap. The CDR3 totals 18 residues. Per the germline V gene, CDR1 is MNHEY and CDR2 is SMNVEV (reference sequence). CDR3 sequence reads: CASSTSLGPTFRGHEQYF. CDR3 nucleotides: TGTGCCAGCAGTACCTCGTTAGGACCCACCTTTCGGGGGCACGAGCAGTACTTC.

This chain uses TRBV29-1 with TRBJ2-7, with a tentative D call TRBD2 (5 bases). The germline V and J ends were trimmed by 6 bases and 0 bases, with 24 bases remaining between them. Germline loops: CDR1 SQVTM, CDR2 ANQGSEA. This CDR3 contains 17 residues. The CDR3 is CSVIFGPLSARSYEQYF. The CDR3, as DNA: TGCAGCGTCATTTTTGGGCCTCTTAGCGCCCGCTCCTACGAGCAGTACTTC.

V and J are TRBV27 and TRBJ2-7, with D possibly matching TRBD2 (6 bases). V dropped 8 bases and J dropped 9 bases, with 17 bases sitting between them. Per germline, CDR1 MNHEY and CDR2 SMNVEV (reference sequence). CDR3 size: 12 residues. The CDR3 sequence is CASRTTEQVQYF. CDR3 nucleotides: TGTGCCAGCCGGACTACAGAACAGGTGCAGTACTTC.

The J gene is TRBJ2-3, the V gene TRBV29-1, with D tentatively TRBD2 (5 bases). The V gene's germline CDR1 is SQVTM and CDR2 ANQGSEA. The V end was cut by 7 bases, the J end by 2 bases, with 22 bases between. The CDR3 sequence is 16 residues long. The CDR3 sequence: CSGYTEGILDTDTQYF. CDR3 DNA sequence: TGCAGCGGATATACAGAGGGAATTCTTGACACAGATACGCAGTATTTT.